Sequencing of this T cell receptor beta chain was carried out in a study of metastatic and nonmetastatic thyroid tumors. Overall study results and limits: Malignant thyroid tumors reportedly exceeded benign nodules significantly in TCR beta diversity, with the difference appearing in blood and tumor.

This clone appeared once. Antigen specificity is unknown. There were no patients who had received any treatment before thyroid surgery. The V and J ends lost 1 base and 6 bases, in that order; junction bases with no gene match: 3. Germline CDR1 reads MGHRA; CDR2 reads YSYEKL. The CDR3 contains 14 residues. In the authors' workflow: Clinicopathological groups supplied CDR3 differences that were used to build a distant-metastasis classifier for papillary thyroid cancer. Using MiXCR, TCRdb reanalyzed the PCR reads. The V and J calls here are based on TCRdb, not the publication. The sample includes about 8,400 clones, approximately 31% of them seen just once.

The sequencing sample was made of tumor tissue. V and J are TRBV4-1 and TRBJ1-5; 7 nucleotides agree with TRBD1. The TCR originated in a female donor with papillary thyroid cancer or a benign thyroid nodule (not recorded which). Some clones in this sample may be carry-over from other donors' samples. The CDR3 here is CASSQGQGGQPQHF. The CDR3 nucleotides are TGCGCCAGCAGCCAAGGACAGGGTGGTCAGCCCCAGCATTTT.